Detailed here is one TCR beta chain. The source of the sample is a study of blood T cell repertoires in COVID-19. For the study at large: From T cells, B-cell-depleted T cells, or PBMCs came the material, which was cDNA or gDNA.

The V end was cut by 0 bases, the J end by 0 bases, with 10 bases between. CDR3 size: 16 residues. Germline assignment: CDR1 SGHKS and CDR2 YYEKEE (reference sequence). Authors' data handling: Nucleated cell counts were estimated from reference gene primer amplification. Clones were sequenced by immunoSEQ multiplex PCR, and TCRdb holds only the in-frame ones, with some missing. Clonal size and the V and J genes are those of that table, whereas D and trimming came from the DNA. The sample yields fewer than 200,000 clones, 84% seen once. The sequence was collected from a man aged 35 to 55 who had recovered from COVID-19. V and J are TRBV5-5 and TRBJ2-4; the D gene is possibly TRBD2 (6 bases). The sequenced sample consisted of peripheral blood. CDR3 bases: TGTGCCAGCAGCTTGGTTTCGGGACTAGCCAAAAACATTCAGTACTTC. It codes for CASSLVSGLAKNIQYF. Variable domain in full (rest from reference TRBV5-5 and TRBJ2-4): DAGVTQSPTHLIKTRGQQVTLRCSPISGHKSVSWYQQVLGQGPQFIFQYYEKEERGRGNFPDRFSARQFPNYSSELNVNALLLGDSALYLCASSLVSGLAKNIQYFGAGTRLSVL.